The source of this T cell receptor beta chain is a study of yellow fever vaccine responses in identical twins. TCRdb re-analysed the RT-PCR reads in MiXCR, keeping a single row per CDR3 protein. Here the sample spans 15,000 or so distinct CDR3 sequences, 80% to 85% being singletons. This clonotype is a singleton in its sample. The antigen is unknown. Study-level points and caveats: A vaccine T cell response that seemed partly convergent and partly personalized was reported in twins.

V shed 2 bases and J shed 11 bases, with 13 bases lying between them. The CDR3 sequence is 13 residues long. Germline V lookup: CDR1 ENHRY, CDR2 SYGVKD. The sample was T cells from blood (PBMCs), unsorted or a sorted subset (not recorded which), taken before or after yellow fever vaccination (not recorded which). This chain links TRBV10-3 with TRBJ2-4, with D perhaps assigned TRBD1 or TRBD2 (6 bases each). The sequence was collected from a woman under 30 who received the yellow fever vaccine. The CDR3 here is CAISERGDTLQYF. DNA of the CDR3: TGTGCCATCAGTGAGAGGGGGGACACCCTTCAGTACTTC.